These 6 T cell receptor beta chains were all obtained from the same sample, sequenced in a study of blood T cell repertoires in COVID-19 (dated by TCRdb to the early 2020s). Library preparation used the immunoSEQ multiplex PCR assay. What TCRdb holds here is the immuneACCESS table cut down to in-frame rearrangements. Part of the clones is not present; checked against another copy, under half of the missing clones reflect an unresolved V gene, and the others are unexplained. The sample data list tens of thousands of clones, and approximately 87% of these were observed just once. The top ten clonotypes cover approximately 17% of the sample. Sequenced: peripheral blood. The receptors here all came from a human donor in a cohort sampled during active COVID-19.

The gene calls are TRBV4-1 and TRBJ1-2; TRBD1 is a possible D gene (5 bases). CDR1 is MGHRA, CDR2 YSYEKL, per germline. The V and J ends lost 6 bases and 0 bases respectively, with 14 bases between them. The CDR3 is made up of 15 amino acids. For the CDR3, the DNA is TGCGCCAGCAGACATAGGACACCCACTAACTATGGCTACACCTTC. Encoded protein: CASRHRTPTNYGYTF.

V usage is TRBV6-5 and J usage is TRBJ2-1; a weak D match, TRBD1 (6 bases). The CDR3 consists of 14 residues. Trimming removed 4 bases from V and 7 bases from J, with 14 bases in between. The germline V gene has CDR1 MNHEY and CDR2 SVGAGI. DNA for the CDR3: TGTGCCAGCAGTTCTATACTACAGGGAAATGAGCAGTTCTTC. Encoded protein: CASSSILQGNEQFF.

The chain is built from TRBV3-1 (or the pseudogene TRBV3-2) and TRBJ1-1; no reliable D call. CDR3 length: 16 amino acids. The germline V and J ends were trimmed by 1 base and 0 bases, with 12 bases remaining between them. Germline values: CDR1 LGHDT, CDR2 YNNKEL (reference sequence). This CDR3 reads CASSQVLGTMNTEAFF. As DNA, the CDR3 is TGTGCCAGCAGCCAAGTTTTGGGCACCATGAACACTGAAGCTTTCTTT.

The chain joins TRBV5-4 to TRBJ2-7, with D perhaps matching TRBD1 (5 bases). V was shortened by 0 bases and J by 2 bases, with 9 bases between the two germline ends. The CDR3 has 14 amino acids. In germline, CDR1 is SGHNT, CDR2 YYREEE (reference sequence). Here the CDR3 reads CASSLAQATYEQYF. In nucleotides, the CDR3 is TGTGCCAGCAGCTTGGCACAGGCTACCTACGAGCAGTACTTC.

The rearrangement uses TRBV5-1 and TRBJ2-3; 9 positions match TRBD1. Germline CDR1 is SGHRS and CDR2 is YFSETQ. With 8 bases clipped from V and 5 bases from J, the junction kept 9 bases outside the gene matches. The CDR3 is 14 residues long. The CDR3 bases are TGCGCCAGTACTACCGGGACAGGGATAGATACGCAGTATTTT. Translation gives CASTTGTGIDTQYF.

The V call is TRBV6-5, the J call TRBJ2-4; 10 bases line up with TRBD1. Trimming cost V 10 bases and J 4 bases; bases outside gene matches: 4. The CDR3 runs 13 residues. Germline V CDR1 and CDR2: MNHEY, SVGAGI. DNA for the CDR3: TGTGCCAATGGGGACAGGGGTAAAAACATTCAGTACTTC. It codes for CANGDRGKNIQYF.